This T cell receptor beta chain is from a study of cytomegalovirus exposure and HLA in healthy donors. Whole-study results and caveats: Per a later analysis, HLA-associated TCR beta chains showed more clonal expansion than other, equally common TCR beta chains. Sequencing likely caused a cluster of highly shared sequence variants.

The CDR3 length is 13 residues. Germline V gene lookup returns CDR1 GTSNPN and CDR2 SVGIG (reference sequence). V was pared by 1 base and J by 0 bases, with 0 bases of the junction left unmatched. In this sample, this clone turned up once. Its antigen remains unidentified. Primers: 60 Vbeta forward and 13 Jbeta reverse. TCRdb's table, derived via immunoSEQ multiplex PCR, lists solely in-frame clones and lacks some. The sample lists about 160,000 clones, roughly four fifths occurring once. This clonotype was obtained from a man aged 45-60 years in good health and CMV-seropositive. The chain has TRBV30 and TRBJ2-7, with 7 bases aligning to TRBD2. Sequencing input: PBMCs. DNA for the CDR3: TGTGCCTGGAGTGCGGGGGGCTCCTACGAGCAGTACTTC. Its protein product is CAWSAGGSYEQYF.